Listed below are T cell receptor beta chains from one sample, sequenced in a study of cytomegalovirus exposure and HLA in healthy donors. The protocol was immunoSEQ multiplex PCR, while the TCRdb copy is restricted to in-frame clones and leaves out a portion. The sample contains about 98,000 clones, approximately 79% of which appear only once. The sequenced material came from PBMCs. The receptors stem from a male donor in good health and CMV-seronegative. Both conserved end residues are part of each CDR3. The order of the fields is J gene, D gene, V gene, clone size, CDR3 DNA, CDR3 protein. A D gene is named only where the DNA matches it firmly. Some rows mark clone size as missing; the rest say once, few, many or name a class of expanded clone.

TRBJ2-1,NA,TRBV7-9,NA,TGTGCCAGCAGCTTAGGTGAGAGGAACAATGAGCAGTTCTTC,CASSLGERNNEQFF
TRBJ2-2,TRBD1,TRBV30,NA,TGTGCCTGGAGCCTCGGGACAGGGGACGGGGAGCTGTTTTTT,CAWSLGTGDGELFF
TRBJ1-1,TRBD1,TRBV28,NA,TGTGCCAGCAGTTTAGCCACAGGGGGCCGCACTGAAGCTTTCTTT,CASSLATGGRTEAFF
TRBJ2-7,TRBD2,TRBV2,NA,TGTGCCAGCAGCCATCTAGCGGGAGGCTCCTACGAGCAGTACTTC,CASSHLAGGSYEQYF
TRBJ2-6,TRBD1,TRBV27,NA,TGTGCCAGCAGTTTAGGTGGACAGGGTTACTCTGGGGCCAACGTCCTGACTTTC,CASSLGGQGYSGANVLTF
TRBJ2-6,TRBD1,TRBV28,NA,TGTGCCAGCAACTTACAGGGGGGGGCCAACGTCCTGACTTTC,CASNLQGGANVLTF
TRBJ2-5,NA,TRBV11-3,NA,TGTGCCAGCAGCGCGAACCAAGAGACCCAGTACTTC,CASSANQETQYF
TRBJ2-1,NA,TRBV19,few,TGTGCCAGTAGTCCCAGGGGGGACACAAGGCCCTACAATGAGCAGTTCTTC,CASSPRGDTRPYNEQFF
TRBJ1-2,TRBD1,TRBV28,once,TGTGCCAGCACCAAACGACAGGGGTGGGGCTACACCTTC,CASTKRQGWGYTF
TRBJ2-7,NA,TRBV28,NA,TGTGCCAGCAGTTTCGTGTCAGGGAGGTGGACCTACGAGCAGTACTTC,CASSFVSGRWTYEQYF
TRBJ1-5,TRBD1,TRBV9,NA,TGTGCCAGCAGCGCAAAGGACAGGGGGTCTTATAGCAATCAGCCCCAGCATTTT,CASSAKDRGSYSNQPQHF
TRBJ2-3,TRBD1,TRBV7-2,NA,TGTGCCAGCAGCGCAGGGGGAGATACGCAGTATTTT,CASSAGGDTQYF
TRBJ2-7,NA,TRBV27,NA,TGTGCCAGCAGTTTGGGGTTTATGGACAGTTACGAGCAGTACTTC,CASSLGFMDSYEQYF
TRBJ1-2,NA,TRBV15,NA,TGTGCCACCAGCAGAGATCAGCTCGACGGGGCTAACTATGGCTACACCTTC,CATSRDQLDGANYGYTF
TRBJ2-7,TRBD1,TRBV5-8,few,TGTGCCAGCAGCCCGGGAGCAGGGGGCGCGGAAGAGCAGTACTTC,CASSPGAGGAEEQYF
TRBJ1-4,NA,TRBV6-5,once,TGTGCCAGCAGTACCCAGACAGGAGTTAATGAAAAACTGTTTTTT,CASSTQTGVNEKLFF
TRBJ2-5,NA,TRBV28,few,TGTGCCAGCAGTTTCTCGGCAGGGCAGTACTTC,CASSFSAGQYF
TRBJ2-7,TRBD1,TRBV2,NA,TGTGCCGGCAGCCGGACAGGCTACGAGCAGTACTTC,CAGSRTGYEQYF
TRBJ2-1,NA,TRBV7-9,NA,TGTGCCAGCAGCTACAGGCGGGACCCCCGCTCCTACAATGAGCAGTTCTTC,CASSYRRDPRSYNEQFF
TRBJ1-2,NA,TRBV28,few,TGTGCCAGCAGTTACGGACAGAGGGCGGGCACCTTC,CASSYGQRAGTF
TRBJ1-4,NA,TRBV9,few,TGTGCCAGCAGCGTAGGCCAGGGTTCTAATGAAAAACTGTTTTTT,CASSVGQGSNEKLFF
TRBJ2-1,NA,TRBV9,once,TGTGCCAGCAGCGACACCGGGGAGCCGAACTACAATGAGCAGTTCTTC,CASSDTGEPNYNEQFF
TRBJ2-5,TRBD2,TRBV7-2,NA,TGTGCCAGCAGCTCTGAGAGACTAGCGGGAGGGCAAGAGACCCAGTACTTC,CASSSERLAGGQETQYF
TRBJ2-5,NA,TRBV30,NA,TGTGCCTGGAGTGTAGGGGTGATGGGGACCCAGTACTTC,CAWSVGVMGTQYF
TRBJ2-7,NA,TRBV10-2,NA,TGCGCCAGCACCAGTGGGACTGGAGGCTACGAGCAGTACTTC,CASTSGTGGYEQYF
TRBJ1-2,NA,TRBV14,NA,TGTGCCAGCAGCCATTACTCAGGGTACAACTATGGCTACACCTTC,CASSHYSGYNYGYTF
TRBJ1-2,NA,TRBV2,NA,TGTGCCAGCACTAGGTATGGCTACACCTTC,CASTRYGYTF
TRBJ1-2,TRBD1,TRBV28,NA,TGTGCCAGCGTACCGGGACAGAACTTCTATGGCTACACCTTC,CASVPGQNFYGYTF
TRBJ2-3,NA,TRBV9,NA,TGTGCCAGCAGCGTAGTCGCTAATAGGGGCGGCGCAGATACGCAGTATTTT,CASSVVANRGGADTQYF
TRBJ2-1,NA,TRBV4-1,NA,TGCGCCAGCAGCCAAGAGGGGGCAGCAGGGGCGTACAATGAGCAGTTCTTC,CASSQEGAAGAYNEQFF
TRBJ1-1,NA,TRBV4-1,NA,TGCGCCAGCAGCCCAGGACAGCTGAACACTGAAGCTTTCTTT,CASSPGQLNTEAFF
TRBJ2-3,NA,TRBV7-2,NA,TGTGCCAGCAGCTTACTCTTCGGGTTCACAGATACGCAGTATTTT,CASSLLFGFTDTQYF